Listed below are T cell receptor beta chains from one sample, sequenced in a study of shared clonotypes between healthy human individuals. Assay used: immunoSEQ multiplex PCR; TCRdb lists only in-frame clones, some missing. Of some 2,500,000 clones in the sample, roughly 92% were seen once. Sequencing input: naive CD4+ T cells from PBMCs. The receptors here all came from a man younger than 35 in good health. Some clones in this sample may be carry-over from other donors' samples. CDR3s include the opening cysteine and the closing phenylalanine or tryptophan. D genes are given only for firm matches. Size is omitted from some rows. Given values are once, few, many or a class for expanded clones.

D gene	V gene	clone size	J gene	CDR3 DNA	CDR3 protein
TRBD2	TRBV2	NA	TRBJ2-1	TGTGCCAGCAGACACCCTAGCGGGAGTTCCTACAATGAGCAGTTCTTC	CASRHPSGSSYNEQFF
NA	TRBV6-1	NA	TRBJ2-3	TGTGCCAGCATGGCGGCCTTAGGGGGTACAGATACGCAGTATTTT	CASMAALGGTDTQYF
NA	TRBV28	NA	TRBJ2-5	TGTGCCAGCAACCCTGCAGGCCCTGGGGAGACCCAGTACTTC	CASNPAGPGETQYF
NA	TRBV27	NA	TRBJ2-3	TGTGCCAGCAGTTTATCAGCGGACACAGATACGCAGTATTTT	CASSLSADTDTQYF
NA	TRBV6-1	NA	TRBJ2-7	TGTGCCAGCAGAAATCAATACAGGGTTGCGGGCGAGCAGTACTTC	CASRNQYRVAGEQYF
TRBD2	TRBV4-1	NA	TRBJ2-4	TGCGCCAGCAGCTTAAGCCCGGGACTAGCGGGAGTACGGGACATTCAGTACTTC	CASSLSPGLAGVRDIQYF
TRBD1	TRBV19	NA	TRBJ2-3	TGTGCCAGTAGCCGACAGGGGTTGGCAGATACGCAGTATTTT	CASSRQGLADTQYF
NA	TRBV5-4	NA	TRBJ2-7	TGTGCCAGCAGCTTCAGCTTGGCCACAGACTACGAGCAGTACTTC	CASSFSLATDYEQYF
NA	TRBV30	NA	TRBJ1-4	TGTGCCTGGAACGGCAACGCAACTAATGAAAAACTGTTTTTT	CAWNGNATNEKLFF
NA	TRBV4-3	NA	TRBJ2-3	TGCGCCAGCAGCCAAGATAGGACGGCCACAGATACGCAGTATTTT	CASSQDRTATDTQYF
NA	TRBV29-1	NA	TRBJ2-1	TGCAGCGTTGAAGACGGGGGACAGATACAGTTCTTC	CSVEDGGQIQFF
NA	TRBV2	NA	TRBJ1-1	TGTGCCAGCAGTGAAATGGGGGGGGTCACTGAAGCTTTCTTT	CASSEMGGVTEAFF
NA	TRBV7-9	few	TRBJ1-4	TGTGCCAGCAGCTTAGGTCAGGAAAAACTGTTTTTT	CASSLGQEKLFF
NA	TRBV9	NA	TRBJ2-1	TGTGCCAGCGGAAGGGGTTTTGGTGAGCAGTTCTTC	CASGRGFGEQFF
TRBD1	TRBV10-3	NA	TRBJ1-1	TGTGCCATCCTAGGACAGGGTGCCACTGAAGCTTTCTTT	CAILGQGATEAFF
NA	TRBV28	once	TRBJ2-7	TGTGCCAGCCCATCTAACTACGAGCAGTACTTC	CASPSNYEQYF
NA	TRBV14	NA	TRBJ1-3	TGTGCCAGCAGCCAAGATCTGACTGGCACCATATATTTT	CASSQDLTGTIYF
TRBD1	TRBV4-2	NA	TRBJ1-1	TGTGCCAGCAGCCATCTACAGGGGGCGAACACTGAAGCTTTCTTT	CASSHLQGANTEAFF
TRBD2	TRBV5-1	NA	TRBJ2-4	TGCGCCAGCAGCTTGGTGGGAGGGGAAGGGAACATTCAGTACTTC	CASSLVGGEGNIQYF
TRBD2	TRBV5-1	NA	TRBJ2-1	TGCGCCAGCAGCGGGACTAGCGGGAGAAGGGGTTCCTACAATGAGCAGTTCTTC	CASSGTSGRRGSYNEQFF
TRBD1	TRBV28	NA	TRBJ1-5	TGTGCCAGCAGAACCGGACAGGGAGGCCCGCGGTTCGATCAGCCCCAGCATTTT	CASRTGQGGPRFDQPQHF
NA	TRBV28	NA	TRBJ1-2	TGTGCCAGCAGGGGTACAGGGACTAACTATGGCTACACCTTC	CASRGTGTNYGYTF
NA	TRBV5-1	NA	TRBJ2-1	TGCGCCAGCAGCTTGGGGCGGGTCCAACGGTACAATGAGCAGTTCTTC	CASSLGRVQRYNEQFF
TRBD1	TRBV11-2	NA	TRBJ1-5	TGTGCCAGCAGCTTAGGCGCCAGGGGGATCTATAGCAATCAGCCCCAGCATTTT	CASSLGARGIYSNQPQHF
TRBD2	TRBV7-3	NA	TRBJ2-7	TGTGCCAGCAGCTCGGGAGTCTCTAGCGGGAGCGAGCAGTACTTC	CASSSGVSSGSEQYF
TRBD2	TRBV29-1	NA	TRBJ2-3	TGCAGCGTCCTAGCGGGAGGGGTCGATACGCAGTATTTT	CSVLAGGVDTQYF
NA	TRBV13	NA	TRBJ1-5	TGTGCCAGCAGCTTAGGCCGGCAGTATAGCAATCAGCCCCAGCATTTT	CASSLGRQYSNQPQHF